This T cell receptor beta chain was observed in a study of shared clonotypes between healthy human individuals. Germline V CDR1 and CDR2: SNHLY, FYNNEI. J lost 1 base, V lost 4 bases, and 7 bases had no gene match. The CDR3 is 17 residues long. TCRdb keeps only in-frame clones here, not all; method: immunoSEQ multiplex PCR. The sample includes 2 million to 2.5 million clones, 90% to 97% of them seen just once. The sample comprised naive CD4+ T cells sorted from blood. This sample's subset: CD45RA+ positively selected. This chain uses TRBV2 with TRBJ2-2; 9 positions agree with TRBD2. The TCR was taken from a man between 18 and 29 years old in good health. The CDR3 protein is CASSAQAGGLNTGELFF. The CDR3 DNA reads TGTGCCAGCAGTGCTCAAGCGGGAGGCCTGAACACCGGGGAGCTGTTTTTT.